This T cell receptor beta chain was recovered during a study of a mutant IDH1 vaccine in newly diagnosed glioma. Time point indicated: week 5, during vaccination. Doses consisted of 300 ug of mutant IDH1 20-mer peptide each, paired with topical imiquimod. As regards this clone: Antigen specificity is unknown.

With 0 bases removed from V and 4 bases from J, the gap between germline ends came to 9 bases. Germline lookup yields CDR1 ENHRY and CDR2 SYGVKD. The CDR3 covers 14 residues. Libraries were prepared by immunoSEQ multiplex PCR; TCRdb keeps only in-frame clonotypes and omits some of them. This table has 30,000 to 35,000 clones, roughly 50% appearing once. This chain uses TRBV10-3 with TRBJ1-2, with D maybe TRBD1 (5 bases). Sequenced material: PBMCs, taken from a glioma patient whose treatment included an IDH1 peptide vaccine. The clonotype originates from a woman younger than 30 with glioma. The CDR3 nucleotides read TGTGCCATCAGTGAGTCAGAGACAGCCTATGGCTACACCTTC. This codes for CAISESETAYGYTF.